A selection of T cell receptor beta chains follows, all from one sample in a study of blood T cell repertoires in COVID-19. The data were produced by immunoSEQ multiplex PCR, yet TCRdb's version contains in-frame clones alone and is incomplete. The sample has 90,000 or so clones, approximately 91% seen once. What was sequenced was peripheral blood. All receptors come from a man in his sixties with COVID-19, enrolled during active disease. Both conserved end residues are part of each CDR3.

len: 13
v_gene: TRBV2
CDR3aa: CASNGDRVNEQFF

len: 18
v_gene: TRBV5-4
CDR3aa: CASSGVIRDRGSDYGYTF

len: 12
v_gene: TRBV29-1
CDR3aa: CSGRQGAGKLFF

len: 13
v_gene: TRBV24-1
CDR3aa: CATSDPSTDTQYF

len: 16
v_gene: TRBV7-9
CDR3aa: CASSWVGSGSYNEQFF

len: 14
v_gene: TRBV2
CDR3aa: CASSDTSSYNEQFF

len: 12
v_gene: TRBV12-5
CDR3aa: CASGPGGQGFFF

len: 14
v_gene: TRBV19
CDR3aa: CASSIEGESDTQYF

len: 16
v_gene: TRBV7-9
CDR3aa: CASSSTSGNSYNEQFF

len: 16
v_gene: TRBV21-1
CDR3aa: CASSKAWRQSTDTQYF

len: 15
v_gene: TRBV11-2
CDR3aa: CASSLSGGGLDTQYF

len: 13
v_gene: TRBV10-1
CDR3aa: CASRARERTEAFF

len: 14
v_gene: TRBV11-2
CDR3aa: CASSPGTSGGSQFF

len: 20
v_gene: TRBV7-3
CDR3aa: CASSLIGGRASGSSYNEQFF

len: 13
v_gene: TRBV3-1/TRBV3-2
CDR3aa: CASSKGQGEKLFF

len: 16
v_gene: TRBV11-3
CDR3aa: CASSPRLAGNPYEQYF

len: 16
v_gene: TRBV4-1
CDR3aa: CASSPLWVVEDYGYTF

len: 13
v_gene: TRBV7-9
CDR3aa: CASSRSQNTEAFF

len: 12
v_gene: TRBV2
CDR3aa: CASGDSTYEQYF

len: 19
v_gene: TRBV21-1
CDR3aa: CASSKRGTASTDSNQPQHF

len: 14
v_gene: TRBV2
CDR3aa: CASSDQGRGEKLFF

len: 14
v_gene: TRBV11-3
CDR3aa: CASSPGGGQDTQYF

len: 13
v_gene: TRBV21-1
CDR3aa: CASSKEQGPKAFF

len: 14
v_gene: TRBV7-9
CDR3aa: CASSLVLQNREAFF

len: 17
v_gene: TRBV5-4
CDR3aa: CASSLRLAGGRTDTQYF

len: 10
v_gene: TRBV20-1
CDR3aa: CSGTADGYTF

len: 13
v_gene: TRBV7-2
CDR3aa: CASSRDSQETQYF

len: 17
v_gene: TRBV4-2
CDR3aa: CASSQEVTGGLYNEQFF

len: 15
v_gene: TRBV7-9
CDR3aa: CASSHPGTGGYEQYF

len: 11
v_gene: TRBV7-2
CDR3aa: CASSPGETQYF

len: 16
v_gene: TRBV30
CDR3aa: CAWSLARGLYYNEQFF

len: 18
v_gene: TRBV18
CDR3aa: CASSPQSRGSANTGELFF

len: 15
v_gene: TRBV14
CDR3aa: CASSQDWSGGDEQYF

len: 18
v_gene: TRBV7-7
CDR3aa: CASSLEAAWRERGETQYF

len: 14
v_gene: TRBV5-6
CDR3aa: CASSSSRLNQPQHF

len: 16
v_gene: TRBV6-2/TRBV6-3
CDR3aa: CASSYPGLAGGETQYF

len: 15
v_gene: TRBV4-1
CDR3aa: CASSLKPAGNTEAFF

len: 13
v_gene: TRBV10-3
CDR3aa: CAISDQGREKLFF

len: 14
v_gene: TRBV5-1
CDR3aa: CASSLATDTGELFF

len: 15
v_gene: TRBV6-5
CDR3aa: CASSPRDRENTEAFF

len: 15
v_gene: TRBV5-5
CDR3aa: CASSLLAGISYEQYF

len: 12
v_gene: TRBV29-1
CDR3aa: CSIRDIAYEQYF

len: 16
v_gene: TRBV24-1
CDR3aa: CATSDARAGGGNEQFF

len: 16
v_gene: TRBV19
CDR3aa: CASSIRQGVKRNGYTF

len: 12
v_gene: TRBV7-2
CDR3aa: CASSLPVDTQYF

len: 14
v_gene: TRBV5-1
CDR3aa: CASSHPDRGDGYTF

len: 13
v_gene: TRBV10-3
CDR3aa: CAISDSGVYGYTF

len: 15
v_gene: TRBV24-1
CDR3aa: CATSDPRQGSTEAFF

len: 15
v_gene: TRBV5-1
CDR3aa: CASSSGLISYNEQFF

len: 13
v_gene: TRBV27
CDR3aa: CASSRDREWGYTF